These 17 T cell receptor beta chains share one sample of origin, sequenced in a study of siplizumab effects on memory and regulatory T cells. This table comes from immunoSEQ multiplex PCR, and its TCRdb copy is limited to in-frame clones, with some not included. The sample holds approximately 10,000 clones, roughly 40% seen once. Their antigens remain unidentified. Researchers cocultured the mixed lymphocyte reaction cells at 37°C for five to six days. The sample was CFSE-low (dividing) CD4+ T cells sorted from an allogeneic mixed lymphocyte reaction. Receptor source: a human donor in good health; the cells came from an allogeneic mixed lymphocyte reaction.

On this clone itself: A junction boundary mismatches the germline segment, possibly from a read error. The sample has other DNA sequences that encode this CDR3 too. The rearrangement links TRBV29-1 to TRBJ2-3; D not certain. The CDR3 length is 12 residues. The germline CDR1 and CDR2 sequences are SQVTM and ANQGSEA. The CDR3 bases are TGCAGCGTTATTACTGGCACAGATACACAGTATTTT. As protein: CSVITGTDTQYF.

The V and J genes are TRBV11-1 and TRBJ2-1, with D perhaps TRBD2 (6 bases). This CDR3 spans 16 amino acids. From germline, CDR1 is SGHAT and CDR2 FQDESV (reference sequence). V lost 4 bases and J lost 0, with 13 bases in between. CDR3 amino acids: CASSSTSGRSYNEQFF. For the CDR3, the DNA is TGTGCCAGCAGCTCCACGAGCGGGCGCTCCTACAATGAGCAGTTCTTC. Complete variable domain (other parts from reference TRBV11-1 and TRBJ2-1): EAEVAQSPRYKITEKSQAVAFWCDPISGHATLYWYRQILGQGPELLVQFQDESVVDDSQLPKDRFSAERLKGVDSTLKIQPAELGDSAMYLCASSSTSGRSYNEQFFGPGTRLTVL.

This clone was detected a few times. The chain is built from TRBV28 and TRBJ1-5, with D possibly being TRBD1 (6 bases). The CDR3 runs 14 residues. Per the germline V gene, CDR1 is MDHEN and CDR2 is SYDVKM. Trimming shortened V by 2 bases and J by 7 bases, and 12 bases separated the two germline ends. CDR3 sequence: CASSLLQQGQPQHF. The CDR3 coding sequence is TGTGCCAGCAGTTTACTCCAACAGGGACAGCCCCAGCATTTT.

The genes are TRBV29-1 and TRBJ2-5; D gene uncertain. The germline V gene has CDR1 SQVTM and CDR2 ANQGSEA. V lost 7 bases and J lost 5, with 14 bases in between. This CDR3 is 12 amino acids long. The DNA of the CDR3 is TGCAGCGCAGAAGCTTTCGGGGAGACCCAGTACTTC. Residues: CSAEAFGETQYF.

This clone was detected a few times. The CDR3 protein is CASSLVGLVQDTQYF. The CDR3 DNA reads TGCGCCAGCAGCTTGGTGGGACTAGTGCAAGATACGCAGTATTTT. The chain carries TRBV5-1 and TRBJ2-3; 8 bases map to TRBD2. CDR3 size: 15 residues. The V segment lost 0 bases and the J segment 5 bases; nucleotides outside the gene matches: 5. The germline V gene encodes CDR1 SGHRS and CDR2 YFSETQ.

This clone was observed a single time. This chain connects TRBV5-1 to TRBJ1-1, with D possibly matching TRBD1 (6 bases). V lost 5 bases and J lost 1, with 12 bases in between. Germline V CDR1 and CDR2: SGHRS, YFSETQ. This CDR3 region has 14 residues. The CDR3 loop is CASRVTGPNTEAFF. CDR3 bases: TGCGCCAGCAGGGTTACAGGGCCGAACACTGAAGCTTTCTTT. The whole variable domain, filled in from reference TRBV5-1 and TRBJ1-1, reads KAGVTQTPRYLIKTRGQQVTLSCSPISGHRSVSWYQQTPGQGLQFLFEYFSETQRNKGNFPGRFSGRQFSNSRSEMNVSTLELGDSALYLCASRVTGPNTEAFFGQGTRLTVV.

This clone has a handful of counts. V gene TRBV5-1 combines with J gene TRBJ2-3, with D possibly TRBD2 on 7 matching bases. Germline V gene sequence: CDR1 SGHRS, CDR2 YFSETQ. The germline V and J ends were trimmed by 2 bases and 0 bases, with 10 bases remaining between them. This CDR3 spans 15 amino acids. The CDR3 here is CASSLGGASTDTQYF. The CDR3, as DNA: TGCGCCAGCAGCTTAGGGGGGGCTAGCACAGATACGCAGTATTTT.

The rearrangement joins TRBV19 to TRBJ2-3; the D is unclear. The CDR3 is 15 residues long. With 3 bases removed from V and 2 bases from J, the gap between germline ends came to 12 bases. CDR1 is LNHDA, CDR2 SQIVND, per germline (reference sequence). CDR3 bases: TGTGCCAGTAGTATGGTCGGCAGGCCCACAGATACGCAGTATTTT. It translates to CASSMVGRPTDTQYF.

The rearrangement joins TRBV19 to TRBJ1-1; 10 bases line up with TRBD1. V lost 4 bases and J lost 5; bases outside the gene matches: 7. CDR3 length: 15 residues. Germline V lookup: CDR1 LNHDA, CDR2 SQIVND (reference sequence). The chain's CDR3 is CASSSRQGAGTEAFF. The DNA for the CDR3 is TGTGCCAGTAGTAGCCGACAGGGGGCTGGAACTGAAGCTTTCTTT.

This clone was recorded a few times. The V call is TRBV7-2, the J call TRBJ2-5, with 8 bases fitting TRBD1. The CDR3 runs to 15 residues. V lost 1 base and J lost 5; bases outside the gene matches: 6. From germline, CDR1 is SGHTA and CDR2 FQGNSA. The CDR3 loop reads CASSLGQGALETQYF. Written as DNA, the CDR3 is TGTGCCAGCAGCTTAGGGCAGGGGGCCTTGGAGACCCAGTACTTC.

The chain joins TRBV23-1 to TRBJ1-5; D is unclear. TRBV23-1 is identified as an open reading frame with a role that is uncertain. This CDR3 spans 16 amino acids. Deletions cut 3 bases from V and 7 bases from J, with 19 bases between. Written as DNA, the CDR3 is TGCGCCAGCAGTCAGCGGTGGGTGTCCCGTAGGCAGCCCCAGCATTTT. It yields the protein CASSQRWVSRRQPQHF.

The chain links TRBV15 to TRBJ1-5; D gene ambiguous. Germline V gene sequence: CDR1 LNHNV, CDR2 YYDKDF (reference sequence). Trimming took off 0 bases at V and 7 bases at J, with 4 bases between the two ends. The CDR3 is made up of 12 amino acids. In DNA form, the CDR3 reads TGTGCCACCAGCAGAGATATACAGCCCCAGCATTTT. Translating gives CATSRDIQPQHF.

The CDR3 bases are TGTGCCAGCAGCAGGATCCCCGAGACCCAGTACTTC. This sequence encodes CASSRIPETQYF. The chain carries TRBV7-8 and TRBJ2-5; D is unresolved. CDR1 is SGHVS and CDR2 is FQNEAQ in the germline V gene. Trimming shortened V by 5 bases and J by 5 bases, and 9 bases separated the two germline ends. The CDR3 runs 12 residues.

V is TRBV19 and J is TRBJ1-5; 11 bases fit TRBD1. This CDR3 spans 18 amino acids. The germline gives CDR1 LNHDA, CDR2 SQIVND (reference sequence). V shed 5 bases and J 3 bases; nucleotides not matched to a gene: 12. CDR3 in amino acids: CASSPDGTGGRFNQPQHF. The DNA for the CDR3 is TGTGCCAGTAGTCCCGATGGGACAGGGGGTCGATTCAATCAGCCCCAGCATTTT. Drawing the rest from reference TRBV19 and TRBJ1-5, the complete variable domain is DGGITQSPKYLFRKEGQNVTLSCEQNLNHDAMYWYRQDPGQGLRLIYYSQIVNDFQKGDIAEGYSVSREKKESFPLTVTSAQKNPTAFYLCASSPDGTGGRFNQPQHFGDGTRLSIL.

In its sample, this clone is medium-sized. The chain combines TRBV28 with TRBJ2-7, with D unclear. Trimming took 3 bases from V and 4 from J, leaving 4 bases between them. Germline CDR1 reads MDHEN; CDR2 reads SYDVKM. This CDR3 has 11 amino acids. For the CDR3, the DNA is TGTGCCAGCAGTTTGGGTTACGAGCAGTACTTC. Residues: CASSLGYEQYF. The full variable domain, in which reference TRBV28 and TRBJ2-7 provide the parts outside the CDR3, is DVKVTQSSRYLVKRTGEKVFLECVQDMDHENMFWYRQDPGLGLRLIYFSYDVKMKEKGDIPEGYSVSREKKERFSLILESASTNQTSMYLCASSLGYEQYFGPGTRLTVT.

The J gene is TRBJ2-5, the V gene TRBV15; D is tentatively TRBD1 or TRBD2 (5 bases each). The CDR3 runs 16 residues. The germline gives CDR1 LNHNV, CDR2 YYDKDF (reference sequence). Trimming pared 1 base from V and 4 bases from J, leaving 16 bases between. This CDR3 reads CATSRAPGRGTETQYF. The CDR3 region has the DNA TGTGCCACCAGCAGAGCCCCGGGCCGTGGGACAGAGACCCAGTACTTC.

Points on this clone: Because the CDR3 is missing its conserved closing phenylalanine or tryptophan, this is likely a read error. This chain links TRBV6-5 with TRBJ1-5; 8 bases match TRBD1. The V gene end was trimmed by 5 bases and the J gene end by 0 bases; junction bases not matched to a gene: 3. Germline V CDR1 and CDR2: MNHEY, SVGAGI. This CDR3 region has 15 residues. CDR3 region: CASSRTGYSNQPQHL. The DNA for the CDR3 is TGTGCCAGCAGTCGGACAGGGTATAGCAATCAGCCCCAGCATCTT.